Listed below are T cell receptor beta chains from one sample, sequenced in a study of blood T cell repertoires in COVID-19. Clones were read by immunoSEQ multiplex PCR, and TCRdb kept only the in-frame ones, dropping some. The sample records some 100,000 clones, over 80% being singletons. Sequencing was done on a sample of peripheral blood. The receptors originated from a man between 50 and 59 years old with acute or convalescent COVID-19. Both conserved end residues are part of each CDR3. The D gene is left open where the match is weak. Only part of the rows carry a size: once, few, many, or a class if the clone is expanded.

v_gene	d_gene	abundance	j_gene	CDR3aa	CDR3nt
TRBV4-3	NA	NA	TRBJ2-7	CASSQHHFYEQYF	TGCGCCAGCAGCCAACACCACTTTTACGAGCAGTACTTC
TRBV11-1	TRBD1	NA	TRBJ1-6	CASSRDSRNNSPLHF	TGTGCCAGCAGCAGGGACAGCCGGAATAATTCACCCCTCCACTTT
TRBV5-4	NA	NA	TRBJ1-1	CASSTPGQLNTEAFF	TGTGCCAGCAGCACCCCGGGACAATTGAACACTGAAGCTTTCTTT
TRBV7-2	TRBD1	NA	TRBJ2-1	CASSPSGTGYYNEQFF	TGTGCCAGCAGCCCCTCCGGGACAGGGTATTACAATGAGCAGTTCTTC
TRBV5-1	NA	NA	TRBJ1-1	CASSLQDNTEAFF	TGCGCCAGCAGCTTACAGGACAACACTGAAGCTTTCTTT
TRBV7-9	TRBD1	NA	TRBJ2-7	CASSSDRGFRLYEQYF	TGTGCCAGCAGCTCAGACAGGGGGTTTAGGCTCTACGAGCAGTACTTC
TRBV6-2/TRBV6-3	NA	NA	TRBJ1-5	CASSLQGNQPQHF	TGTGCCAGCAGCCTCCAGGGGAACCAGCCCCAGCATTTT
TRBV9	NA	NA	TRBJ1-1	CASSVRYMNTEAFF	TGTGCCAGCAGCGTCAGATATATGAACACTGAAGCTTTCTTT
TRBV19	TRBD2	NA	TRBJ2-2	CASSGPGLVNAGELFF	TGTGCCAGTAGTGGACCGGGACTAGTTAACGCCGGGGAGCTGTTTTTT
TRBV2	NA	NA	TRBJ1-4	CASSEGQQGEKLFF	TGTGCCAGCAGTGAGGGGCAGCAGGGTGAAAAACTGTTTTTT
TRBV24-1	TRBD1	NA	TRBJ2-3	CATSDRDRGHLDTQYF	TGTGCCACCAGTGACCGAGACAGGGGGCATTTAGATACGCAGTATTTT
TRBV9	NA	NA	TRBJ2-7	CASSVGLKISYEQYF	TGTGCCAGCAGCGTAGGACTTAAAATTTCCTACGAGCAGTACTTC
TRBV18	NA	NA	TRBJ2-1	CASSRTGTLGTDEQFF	TGTGCCAGCTCCCGAACCGGGACATTAGGAACCGATGAGCAGTTCTTC
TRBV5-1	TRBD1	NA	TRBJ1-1	CASSPGQAGGMRGNTEAFF	TGCGCCAGCAGTCCGGGACAGGCCGGCGGAATGAGGGGGAACACTGAAGCTTTCTTT
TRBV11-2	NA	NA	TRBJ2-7	CASSLPSLEQYF	TGTGCCAGCAGCCTACCTTCCCTCGAGCAGTACTTC
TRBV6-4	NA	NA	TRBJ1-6	CASSASSGAPLHF	TGTGCCAGCAGTGCCTCAAGCGGGGCACCCCTCCACTTT
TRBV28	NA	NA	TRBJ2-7	CASGLGLYEQYF	TGTGCCAGCGGTCTAGGACTCTACGAGCAGTACTTC
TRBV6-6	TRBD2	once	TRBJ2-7	CASSYGGGSYEQYF	TGTGCCAGCAGTTACGGCGGGGGTAGCTACGAGCAGTACTTC
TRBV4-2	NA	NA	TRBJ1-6	CASSQGAGQGGSPLHF	TGTGCCAGCAGCCAAGGCGCGGGGCAGGGAGGTTCACCCCTCCACTTT
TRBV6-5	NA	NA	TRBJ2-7	CASRTGYEQYF	TGTGCCAGCAGAACCGGGTACGAGCAGTACTTC
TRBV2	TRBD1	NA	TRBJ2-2	CASKGTGAYTGELFF	TGTGCCAGCAAAGGGACAGGGGCCTACACCGGGGAGCTGTTTTTT
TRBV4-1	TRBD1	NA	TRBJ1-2	CASSQILRTGGDGYTF	TGCGCCAGCAGCCAAATATTACGGACAGGGGGCGATGGCTACACCTTC
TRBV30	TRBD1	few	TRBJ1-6	CAWTPGQISYNSPLHF	TGTGCCTGGACTCCGGGACAGATCTCCTATAATTCACCCCTCCACTTT
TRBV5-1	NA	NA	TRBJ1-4	CASSSNRATNEKLFF	TGCGCCAGCAGCTCCAACAGGGCCACTAATGAAAAACTGTTTTTT
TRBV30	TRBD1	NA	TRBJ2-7	CAWTRGYPYEQYF	TGTGCCTGGACCAGGGGGTACCCCTACGAGCAGTACTTC
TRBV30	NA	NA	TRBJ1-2	CAWSPGLWGYTF	TGTGCCTGGAGTCCAGGACTGTGGGGCTACACCTTC
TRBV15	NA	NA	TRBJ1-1	CATSRDRGEAFF	TGTGCCACCAGCAGAGATCGCGGTGAAGCTTTCTTT
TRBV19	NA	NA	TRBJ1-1	CASSIGEDPEAFF	TGTGCCAGTAGTATCGGAGAGGATCCTGAAGCTTTCTTT
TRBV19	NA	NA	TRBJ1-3	CASSHRQVILSGNTIYF	TGTGCCAGTAGTCATCGACAGGTGATACTCTCTGGAAACACCATATATTTT
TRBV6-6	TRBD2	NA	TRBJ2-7	CATSTTLAGSLYEQYF	TGTGCCACGTCGACGACCCTAGCGGGGAGCCTCTACGAGCAGTACTTC
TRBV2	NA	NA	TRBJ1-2	CASSSRLSVSYGYTF	TGTGCCAGCAGTTCCCGACTATCCGTTAGCTATGGCTACACCTTC
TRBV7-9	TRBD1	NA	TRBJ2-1	CASSPSRGQGWNEQFF	TGTGCCAGCAGCCCTAGCAGAGGACAGGGTTGGAATGAGCAGTTCTTC
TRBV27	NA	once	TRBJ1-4	CASSDRSANEKLFF	TGTGCCAGCAGCGACAGGAGCGCTAATGAAAAACTGTTTTTT
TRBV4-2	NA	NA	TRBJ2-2	CASSPGGGSTGELFF	TGTGCCAGCAGCCCGGGGGGCGGAAGCACCGGGGAGCTGTTTTTT
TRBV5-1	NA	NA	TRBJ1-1	CASSATGTTNTEAFF	TGCGCCAGCAGCGCAACCGGGACAACGAACACTGAAGCTTTCTTT
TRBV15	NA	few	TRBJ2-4	CATSRDHVGGSGNIQYF	TGTGCCACCAGCAGAGATCATGTGGGGGGATCGGGAAACATTCAGTACTTC
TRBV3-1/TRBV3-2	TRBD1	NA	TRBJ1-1	CASSHRQGEAFF	TGTGCCAGCAGCCATCGACAGGGTGAAGCTTTCTTT
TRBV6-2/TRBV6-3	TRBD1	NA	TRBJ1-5	CASSRQGMSNQPQHF	TGTGCCAGCAGTCGACAGGGGATGAGCAATCAGCCCCAGCATTTT
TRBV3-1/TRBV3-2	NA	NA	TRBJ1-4	CASSRGVDVATNEKLFF	TGTGCCAGCAGCCGGGGGGTAGACGTCGCAACTAATGAAAAACTGTTTTTT
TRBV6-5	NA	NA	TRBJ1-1	CASSREDRSTEAFF	TGTGCCAGCAGTCGGGAAGACCGGAGCACTGAAGCTTTCTTT
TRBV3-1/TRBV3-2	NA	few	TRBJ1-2	CASSQATGDGGYTF	TGTGCCAGCAGCCAAGCAACAGGTGACGGTGGCTACACCTTC
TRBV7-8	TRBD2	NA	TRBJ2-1	CASRTGTSPNEQFF	TGTGCCAGCAGGACAGGGACTAGCCCTAATGAGCAGTTCTTC
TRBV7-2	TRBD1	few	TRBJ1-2	CASSLGLQGASGGYTF	TGTGCCAGCAGCTTAGGCCTTCAGGGGGCGAGCGGTGGCTACACCTTC
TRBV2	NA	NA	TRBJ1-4	CASSESGAVGEKLFF	TGTGCCAGCAGTGAATCTGGGGCCGTTGGAGAAAAACTGTTTTTT
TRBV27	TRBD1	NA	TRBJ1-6	CASRETGSNSPLHF	TGTGCCAGCAGGGAGACAGGGTCTAATTCACCCCTCCACTTT
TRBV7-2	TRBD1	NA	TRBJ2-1	CASSSGTGGGNEQFF	TGTGCCAGCAGCTCCGGGACAGGGGGGGGGAATGAGCAGTTCTTC
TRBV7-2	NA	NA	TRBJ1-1	CASSLVVTQNTEAFF	TGTGCCAGCAGCTTAGTGGTGACACAGAACACTGAAGCTTTCTTT
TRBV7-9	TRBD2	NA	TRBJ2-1	CASSFMERGFYNEQFF	TGTGCCAGCAGCTTCATGGAGCGGGGGTTTTACAATGAGCAGTTCTTC
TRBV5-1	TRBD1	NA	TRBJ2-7	CASSLPDVGQGAREQYF	TGCGCCAGCAGCTTGCCTGATGTGGGACAGGGGGCGCGTGAGCAGTACTTC
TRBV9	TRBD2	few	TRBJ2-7	CASSPGGDPSYEQYF	TGTGCCAGCAGCCCCGGGGGGGACCCCTCCTACGAGCAGTACTTC
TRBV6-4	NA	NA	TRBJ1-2	CASSTSGRYGYTF	TGTGCCAGCAGCACCTCGGGTCGCTATGGCTACACCTTC
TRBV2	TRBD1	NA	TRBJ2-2	CASVRDREVRGELFF	TGTGCCAGCGTCCGGGACAGGGAGGTTAGGGGGGAGCTGTTTTTT
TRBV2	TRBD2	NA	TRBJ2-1	CASGARLAGMSSYNEQFF	TGTGCCAGCGGAGCAAGACTAGCGGGGATGAGCTCCTACAATGAGCAGTTCTTC
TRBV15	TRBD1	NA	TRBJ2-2	CATSRDPAGGDTGELFF	TGTGCCACCAGCAGAGATCCCGCAGGGGGAGACACCGGGGAGCTGTTTTTT
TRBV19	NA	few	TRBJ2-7	CASSIQEGPYEQYF	TGTGCCAGTAGTATACAGGAGGGACCCTACGAGCAGTACTTC
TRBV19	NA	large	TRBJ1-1	CASSAAGLNTEAFF	TGTGCCAGTAGTGCCGCAGGCTTGAACACTGAAGCTTTCTTT
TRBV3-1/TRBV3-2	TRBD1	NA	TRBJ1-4	CASSLGTVGREKLFF	TGTGCCAGCAGCCTCGGGACAGTGGGGCGGGAAAAACTGTTTTTT